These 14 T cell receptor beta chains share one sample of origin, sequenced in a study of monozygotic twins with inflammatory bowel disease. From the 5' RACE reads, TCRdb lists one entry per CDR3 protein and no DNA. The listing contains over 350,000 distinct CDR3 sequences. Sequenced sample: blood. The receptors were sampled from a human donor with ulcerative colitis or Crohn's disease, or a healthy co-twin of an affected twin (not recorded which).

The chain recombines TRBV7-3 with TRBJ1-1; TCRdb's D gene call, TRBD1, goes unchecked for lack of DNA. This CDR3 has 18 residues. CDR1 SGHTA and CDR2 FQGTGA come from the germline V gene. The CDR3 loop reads CASSRLGGLLAPGTEAFF.

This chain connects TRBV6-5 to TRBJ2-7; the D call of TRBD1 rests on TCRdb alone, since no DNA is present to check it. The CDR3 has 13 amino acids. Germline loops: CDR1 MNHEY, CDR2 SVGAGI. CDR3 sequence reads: CASSRDRVHEQYF.

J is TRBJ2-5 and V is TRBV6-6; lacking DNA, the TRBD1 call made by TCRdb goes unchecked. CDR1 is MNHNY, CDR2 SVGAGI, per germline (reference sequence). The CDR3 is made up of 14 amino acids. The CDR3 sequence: CASSYSEGTETQYF.

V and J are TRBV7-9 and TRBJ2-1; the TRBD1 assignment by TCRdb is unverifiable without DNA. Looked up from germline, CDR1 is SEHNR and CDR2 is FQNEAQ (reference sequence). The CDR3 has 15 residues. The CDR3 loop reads CASSLGQGIYNEQFF.

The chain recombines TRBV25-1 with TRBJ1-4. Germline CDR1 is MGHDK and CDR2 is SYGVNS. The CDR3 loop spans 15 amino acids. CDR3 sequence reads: CASSEEGRQNEKLFF. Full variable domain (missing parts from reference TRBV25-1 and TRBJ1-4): EADIYQTPRYLVIGTGKKITLECSQTMGHDKMYWYQQDPGMELHLIHYSYGVNSTEKGDLSSESTVSRIRTEHFPLTLESARPSHTSQYLCASSEEGRQNEKLFFGSGTQLSVL.

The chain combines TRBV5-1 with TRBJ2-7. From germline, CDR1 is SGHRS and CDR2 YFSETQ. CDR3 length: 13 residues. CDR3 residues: CASSLESGGEQYF.

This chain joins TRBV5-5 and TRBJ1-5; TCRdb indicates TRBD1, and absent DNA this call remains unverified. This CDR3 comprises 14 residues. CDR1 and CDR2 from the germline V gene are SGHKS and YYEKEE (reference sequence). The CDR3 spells CASSNRGGDQPQHF.

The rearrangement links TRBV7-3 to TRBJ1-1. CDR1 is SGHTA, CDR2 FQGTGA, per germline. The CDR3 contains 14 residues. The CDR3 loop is CASSRHMVDTEAFF.

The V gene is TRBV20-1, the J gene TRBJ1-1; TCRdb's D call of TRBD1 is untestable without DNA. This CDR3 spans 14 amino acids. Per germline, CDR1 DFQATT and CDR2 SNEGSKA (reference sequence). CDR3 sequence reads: CSAGPQGPDTEAFF.

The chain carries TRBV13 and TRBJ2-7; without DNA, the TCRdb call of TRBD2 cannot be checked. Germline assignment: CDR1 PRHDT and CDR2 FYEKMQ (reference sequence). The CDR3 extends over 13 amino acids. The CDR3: CARVGSSGHEQYF. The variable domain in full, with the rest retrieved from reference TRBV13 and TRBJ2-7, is AAGVIQSPRHLIKEKRETATLKCYPIPRHDTVYWYQQGPGQDPQFLISFYEKMQSDKGSIPDRFSAQQFSDYHSELNMSSLELGDSALYFCARVGSSGHEQYFGPGTRLTVT.

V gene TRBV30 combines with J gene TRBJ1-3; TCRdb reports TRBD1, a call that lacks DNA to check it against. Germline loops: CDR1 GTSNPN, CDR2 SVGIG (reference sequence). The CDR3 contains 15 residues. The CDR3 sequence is CAWSTGQSSGNTIYF.

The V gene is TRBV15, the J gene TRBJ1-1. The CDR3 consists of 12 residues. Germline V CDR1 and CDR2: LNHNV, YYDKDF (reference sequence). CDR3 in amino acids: CATSRDGTEAFF.

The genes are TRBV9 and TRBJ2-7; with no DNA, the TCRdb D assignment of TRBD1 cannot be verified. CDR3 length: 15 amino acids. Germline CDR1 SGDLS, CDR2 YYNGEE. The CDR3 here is CASSVGTGSSYEQYF. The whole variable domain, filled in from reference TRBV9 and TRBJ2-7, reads DSGVTQTPKHLITATGQRVTLRCSPRSGDLSVYWYQQSLDQGLQFLIQYYNGEERAKGNILERFSAQQFPDLHSELNLSSLELGDSALYFCASSVGTGSSYEQYFGPGTRLTVT.

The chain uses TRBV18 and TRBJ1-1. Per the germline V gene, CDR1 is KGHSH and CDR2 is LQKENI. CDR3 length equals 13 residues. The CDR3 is CASSPEVLAEAFF.